Below are 14 T cell receptor beta chains sequenced from a single sample in a study of breast tumors, draining lymph nodes, adjacent tissues. Samples came from axillary lymph nodes draining the breast cancer. TCRdb called the multiplex PCR reads again in MiXCR, with one record for every CDR3 protein. Altogether approximately 250,000 distinct CDR3 sequences are present, 34% being singletons, with the ten largest covering approximately 3.3%. Input material: axillary lymph node tissue. These receptor sequences come from a female donor with breast cancer. Some clones in this sample may be carry-over from other donors' samples.

This clonotype was seen ten or more times. V is TRBV5-1 and J is TRBJ1-2; D gene unclear. The CDR3 has 12 residues. Per germline, CDR1 SGHRS and CDR2 YFSETQ. V was pared by 0 bases and J by 8 bases, with 8 bases between. The CDR3 DNA reads TGCGCCAGCAGCTTGGAAGGGTCCGGCTACACCTTC. As protein: CASSLEGSGYTF. Full variable domain (remainder filled in from reference TRBV5-1 and TRBJ1-2): KAGVTQTPRYLIKTRGQQVTLSCSPISGHRSVSWYQQTPGQGLQFLFEYFSETQRNKGNFPGRFSGRQFSNSRSEMNVSTLELGDSALYLCASSLEGSGYTFGSGTRLTVV.

This clonotype was detected only a few times. This chain joins TRBV6-5 and TRBJ2-5; D may be TRBD1 (6 bases). The CDR3 contains 15 residues. Germline CDR1 and CDR2: MNHEY and SVGAGI. Trimming removed 5 bases at V and 3 bases at J, with 16 bases between. The CDR3 DNA reads as TGTGCCAGCAGTATGGAATTACAGGGTAAAGAGACCCAGTACTTC. This encodes CASSMELQGKETQYF.

In this sample, this clonotype turned up many times. The CDR3 bases are TGTGCCAGTAGCCGCGGGACAGCCGTTAATGGAAACACCATATATTTT. Translating gives CASSRGTAVNGNTIYF. This rearrangement joins TRBV19 to TRBJ1-3, with 7 bases lining up with TRBD1. CDR1 is LNHDA and CDR2 is SQIVND in the germline V gene (reference sequence). The CDR3 has 16 amino acids. Trimming took 6 bases from V and 3 from J; bases not matched to a gene: 11.

This clonotype was recorded at least ten times. This chain connects TRBV29-1 to TRBJ1-6; D ambiguous. The germline CDR1 and CDR2 sequences are SQVTM and ANQGSEA. Between the trimmed V and J ends, which lost 8 bases and 11 bases, there was a span of 16 bases. The CDR3 totals 12 residues. As DNA, the CDR3 is TGCAGCCCCGAAGACGGTTCAACACCCCTCCACTTT. This codes for CSPEDGSTPLHF. The variable domain in full, completed from reference TRBV29-1 and TRBJ1-6, reads SAVISQKPSRDICQRGTSLTIQCQVDSQVTMMFWYRQQPGQSLTLIATANQGSEATYESGFVIDKFPISRPNLTFSTLTVSNMSPEDSSIYLCSPEDGSTPLHFGNGTRLTVT.

Concerning this clonotype itself: A read error may explain this, as a much larger clone is one base away. The chain employs TRBV4-2 and TRBJ2-5, with 8 bases that match TRBD2. The J segment lost 1 base and the V segment lost 4 bases, leaving 5 bases of the junction unmatched. Germline CDR1 and CDR2: LGHNA and YNFKEQ. The CDR3 length is 15 residues. The CDR3 DNA reads as TGTGCCAGCAGCCTCAGTAGCGGGGTCCAAGAGACCCAGTACTTC. Amino acids: CASSLSSGVQETQYF.

This clonotype was recorded at least ten times. The chain recombines TRBV5-6 with TRBJ1-5; 7 bases line up with TRBD1. CDR1 and CDR2 (germline): SGHDT, YYEEEE. J was trimmed by 0 bases and V by 1 base; bases with no gene match: 10. CDR3 length: 18 amino acids. CDR3 coding DNA: TGTGCCAGCAGCTTGTTAGTCAGGGGGAGGAATAGCAATCAGCCCCAGCATTTT. Its protein product is CASSLLVRGRNSNQPQHF.

The chain couples TRBV5-4 to TRBJ2-2; 12 bases map to TRBD2. Germline V gene sequence: CDR1 SGHNT, CDR2 YYREEE (reference sequence). Trimming at V came to 2 bases and at J to 1 base, leaving 3 bases not matched to a gene. The length of the CDR3 is 17 residues. The CDR3 protein is CASSLTSGGLNTGELFF. In nucleotides, the CDR3 is TGTGCCAGCAGCTTAACTAGCGGGGGGCTGAACACCGGGGAGCTGTTTTTT.

The V and J genes are TRBV12-3 or TRBV12-4 and TRBJ2-6; the D call may be TRBD1 or TRBD2 (7 bases each). Trimming stripped 7 bases from V and 1 base from J, with 26 bases between. The CDR3 loop spans 20 amino acids. CDR3 DNA: TGTGCCAGCACCGGGACTACGCCACAGGGGCTCCTTTCTGGGGCCAACGTCCTGACTTTC. This codes for CASTGTTPQGLLSGANVLTF.

This clonotype was seen repeatedly, ten times or more. This chain joins TRBV7-9 and TRBJ2-5; unclear D gene. CDR3 length equals 13 residues. The V and J ends lost 5 bases and 9 bases respectively, with 16 bases between them. In germline, CDR1 is SEHNR, CDR2 FQNEAQ (reference sequence). The CDR3 sequence: CASSPTPPISQYF. The CDR3 DNA reads as TGTGCCAGCAGCCCGACCCCTCCTATTTCCCAGTACTTC.

CDR3 DNA sequence: TGTGCCAGCAAATTGGGGCAGGCGTCTAATGAAAAACTGTTTTTT. This translates into CASKLGQASNEKLFF. V gene TRBV5-5 combines with J gene TRBJ1-4; D is possibly TRBD1 (5 bases). Germline values: CDR1 SGHKS, CDR2 YYEKEE (reference sequence). The CDR3 sequence is 15 residues long. V gave up 6 bases and J gave up 3 bases, with 15 bases separating them.

This clonotype was seen ten or more times. CDR3 in DNA: TGTGCCAGCAGTCACGGCCATTCCTACGAGCAGTACTTC. It encodes CASSHGHSYEQYF. V is TRBV6-6 and J is TRBJ2-7; D not certain. Germline assignment: CDR1 MNHNY and CDR2 SVGAGI (reference sequence). The germline V and J ends were trimmed by 5 bases and 1 base, with 9 bases remaining between them. This CDR3 region has 13 residues.

Many counts were recorded for this clonotype. J is TRBJ2-3 and V is TRBV4-3; TRBD2 aligns across 8 bases. With V trimmed by 3 bases and J by 5 bases, 7 bases remained unmatched. The CDR3 has 15 residues. Germline V CDR1 and CDR2: LGHNA, YSLEER. CDR3 amino acids: CASSQSAGGVDTQYF. The CDR3 nucleotides read TGCGCCAGCAGCCAGTCGGCGGGGGGAGTAGATACGCAGTATTTT.

Regarding this clonotype: The CDR3 end shows no conserved phenylalanine or tryptophan, and so a read error is likely. No DNA is shown, since the ends of the CDR3 on it are uncertain; the CDR3 is the one TCRdb lists. The gene calls are TRBV12-3 or TRBV12-4 and TRBJ1-3. Both ends counted, the CDR3 spans 9 residues. CDR3 in amino acids: CASSLAGGR.

In its sample, this clonotype was seen many times. This chain links TRBV20-1 with TRBJ2-5; D possibly corresponds to TRBD1 (6 bases). The germline V and J ends were trimmed by 6 bases and 4 bases, with 18 bases remaining between them. The CDR3 is made up of 14 amino acids. Germline CDR1 reads DFQATT; CDR2 reads SNEGSKA (reference sequence). CDR3: CSAVNGQSGETQYF. CDR3 DNA: TGCAGTGCAGTAAACGGACAGTCGGGAGAGACCCAGTACTTC.